This record covers a single TCR beta chain. Its antigen is currently unknown. CDR1 and CDR2 from the germline V gene are DFQATT and SNEGSKA (reference sequence). V trimming: 0 bases; J trimming: 9 bases; junction bases outside the gene matches: 6. The CDR3 has 15 residues. The entry originates in a study of T cells after yellow fever vaccination. Study-level information: SMART-Seq v4 Ultra Low Input prepared the low-cell-number fractions. Study-wide results and caveats: The secondary response showed a weaker magnitude and a faster peak, day 5 versus 15. The CD4 and CD8 compartments had a small share of their clonotypes in common.

The 5'RACE template-switching step produced TCR cDNA and added a universal primer site and UMIs. TCRdb independently ran MiXCR on the 5' RACE reads; one entry per CDR3 protein. The sample lists hundreds of thousands of distinct CDR3 sequences, around 12% seen once, with about 15% in the top ten. The source was PBMCs, collected on the day of the yellow fever booster vaccination. This chain joins TRBV20-1 and TRBJ2-4; 12 bases match TRBD2. This sequence was found in a man aged 25 to 40 who received the YFV17D yellow fever vaccine. CDR3: CSARDPSGRAGIQYF. The CDR3 bases are TGCAGTGCTAGAGATCCTAGCGGGAGGGCGGGCATTCAGTACTTC.